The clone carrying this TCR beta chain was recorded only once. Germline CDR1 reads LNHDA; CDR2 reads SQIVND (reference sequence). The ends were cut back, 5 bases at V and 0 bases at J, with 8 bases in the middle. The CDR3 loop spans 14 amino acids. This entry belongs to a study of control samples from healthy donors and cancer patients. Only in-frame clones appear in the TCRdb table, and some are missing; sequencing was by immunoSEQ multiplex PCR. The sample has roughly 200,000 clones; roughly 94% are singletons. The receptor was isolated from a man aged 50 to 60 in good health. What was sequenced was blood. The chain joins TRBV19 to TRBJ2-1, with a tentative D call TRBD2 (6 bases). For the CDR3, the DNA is TGTGCCAGTAGTGGGGGGAGCTCCTACAATGAGCAGTTCTTC. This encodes CASSGGSSYNEQFF.